The entry that follows covers one T cell receptor beta chain sequence. Its antigen is unidentified. The source of the sample is a study of neoadjuvant anti-PD-1 for oral cavity cancer. Findings of the study overall: Pretreatment Treg/Th17 ratio correlated inversely with post-treatment tumor clonality.

The protocol was immunoSEQ multiplex PCR, while the TCRdb copy is restricted to in-frame clones and leaves out a portion. The sample carries just over 65,000 clones, roughly 81% recorded once. Per the germline V gene, CDR1 is MDHEN and CDR2 is SYDVKM. This CDR3 region has 14 residues. The ends were cut back, 6 bases at V and 3 bases at J, with 12 bases in the middle. The time point denotes: after neoadjuvant nivolumab, at surgical resection. Stage II-IVA oral cavity squamous cell carcinoma was new and untreated by systemic or radiation therapy. No culture or expansion preceded analysis of these blood cells.

The receptor was derived from a person between 35 and 79 years old with oral cavity squamous cell carcinoma. The source material was PBMCs, sampled after nivolumab (anti-PD-1) treatment. The rearrangement links TRBV28 to TRBJ1-5; D not resolved. CDR3 nucleotides: TGTGCCAGCAGCTCGGACGGGGTCAATCAGCCCCAGCATTTT. Encoded protein: CASSSDGVNQPQHF.